A single sample gave rise to the 21 T cell receptor beta chains below, sequenced in a study of OX40 agonist ivuxolimab in advanced cancers. Repertoires were generated with immunoSEQ multiplex PCR, while TCRdb's copy carries only in-frame clones and drops some. The sample includes about 110,000 clones, approximately 90% seen only once; the top ten take around 0.47%. This specimen consisted of CD4+ or CD8+ T cells sorted from blood, obtained in a trial of the OX40 agonist ivuxolimab. The receptors were sampled from an adult with an advanced solid tumor such as melanoma, head and neck, liver or kidney cancer.

DNA of the CDR3: TGTGCCACCCGATTACGGGGGAACACCGGGGAGCTGTTTTTT. Its translation: CATRLRGNTGELFF. This rearrangement joins TRBV6-4 to TRBJ2-2; D is perhaps TRBD2 (5 bases). The CDR3 loop spans 14 amino acids. V was trimmed by 10 bases and J by 1 base, leaving 13 bases between them. The germline CDR1 and CDR2 sequences are MRHNA and SNTAGT.

The chain joins TRBV7-9 to TRBJ2-2, with D hard to call. The CDR3 length is 13 residues. The germline CDR1 and CDR2 sequences are SEHNR and FQNEAQ (reference sequence). Trimming took 3 bases from V and 5 from J, leaving 7 bases between them. The CDR3 is CASSFYGTGELFF. The CDR3 bases are TGTGCCAGCAGCTTCTACGGAACCGGGGAGCTGTTTTTT.

The rearrangement links TRBV11-3 to TRBJ2-3; TRBD1 might be the D (5 bases). Germline V gene data show CDR1 as SGHNT and CDR2 as YENEEA. Trimming removed 1 base at V and 9 bases at J, with 20 bases between. The CDR3 spans 16 residues. CDR3 sequence (DNA): TGTGCCAGCAGCTTAGGGGCGGCAGGGAAGCAGGAAACGCAGTATTTT. It encodes CASSLGAAGKQETQYF.

V is TRBV7-9 and J is TRBJ1-4, with D uncertain. Germline assignment: CDR1 SEHNR and CDR2 FQNEAQ (reference sequence). The CDR3 consists of 17 residues. Trimming removed 2 bases at V and 8 bases at J, with 21 bases between. The DNA for the CDR3 is TGTGCCAGCAGCTTATTACACCAACGGGGATCGGGAGAAAAACTGTTTTTT. Translation: CASSLLHQRGSGEKLFF.

This chain connects TRBV7-9 to TRBJ1-2; D remains unclear. Trimming removed 7 bases at V and 2 bases at J, with 14 bases between. CDR1 and CDR2 (germline): SEHNR, FQNEAQ (reference sequence). The CDR3 runs 14 residues. The CDR3 DNA reads TGTGCCAGCACCCCCATGGCAGGAAACTATGGCTACACCTTC. Protein sequence: CASTPMAGNYGYTF.

The chain is built from TRBV7-2 and TRBJ2-2; no definite D call. Germline CDR1 reads SGHTA; CDR2 reads FQGNSA. Deletions cut 3 bases from V and 3 bases from J, with 11 bases between. This CDR3 region has 15 residues. The CDR3 here is CASSFVYSDTGELFF. CDR3 bases: TGTGCCAGCAGCTTTGTTTACAGCGACACCGGGGAGCTGTTTTTT. Together with reference TRBV7-2 and TRBJ2-2, the CDR3 gives the full variable domain: GAGVSQSPSNKVTEKGKDVELRCDPISGHTALYWYRQSLGQGLEFLIYFQGNSAPDKSGLPSDRFSAERTGGSVSTLTIQRTQQEDSAVYLCASSFVYSDTGELFFGEGSRLTVL.

V is TRBV4-3 and J is TRBJ1-5; D uncertain. Germline CDR1 is LGHNA and CDR2 is YSLEER. This CDR3 spans 14 amino acids. Trimming cost V 1 base and J 1 base, with 5 bases left between them. The CDR3 sequence is CASSQGRSNQPQHF. As DNA, the CDR3 is TGCGCCAGCAGCCAAGGGCGGAGCAATCAGCCCCAGCATTTT.

J is TRBJ2-7 and V is TRBV4-3; D remains unclear. The CDR3 runs to 13 residues. V lost 0 bases and J lost 6, with 9 bases in between. Per the germline V gene, CDR1 is LGHNA and CDR2 is YSLEER. Here the CDR3 DNA reads TGCGCCAGCAGCCAAGATGAGTCCGGCGAGCAGTACTTC. Translated, it gives CASSQDESGEQYF.

This chain joins TRBV11-3 and TRBJ2-1; D possibly corresponds to TRBD2 (6 bases). V lost 0 bases, J lost 5 bases, and 8 bases lay in between. Germline V gives CDR1 SGHNT, CDR2 YENEEA. The CDR3 consists of 14 residues. In nucleotides, the CDR3 is TGTGCCAGCAGCTTAGAGGAGGGAGACAATGAGCAGTTCTTC. Encoded protein: CASSLEEGDNEQFF.

This clone was detected only once. This chain uses TRBV6-5 with TRBJ1-2; maybe TRBD1 (5 bases). CDR1 and CDR2 from the germline V gene are MNHEY and SVGAGI. Trimming shortened V by 0 bases and J by 0 bases, and 8 bases separated the two germline ends. The CDR3 runs to 15 residues. This chain's CDR3 is CASSYSGRANYGYTF. The DNA for the CDR3 is TGTGCCAGCAGTTACTCAGGCAGGGCTAACTATGGCTACACCTTC.

The V gene is TRBV6-6, the J gene TRBJ2-1; 11 bases fit TRBD1. This CDR3 region has 16 residues. Germline lookup yields CDR1 MNHNY and CDR2 SVGAGI (reference sequence). The J segment lost 4 bases and the V segment lost 4 bases, leaving 6 bases of the junction unmatched. The CDR3 DNA is TGTGCCAGCAGTTCGCCGGGACAGGGGGTATACAATGAGCAGTTCTTC. Residues: CASSSPGQGVYNEQFF.

This sequence joins TRBV7-3 and TRBJ2-3, with 9 nucleotides matching TRBD2. The CDR3 length is 14 residues. CDR1 is SGHTA, CDR2 FQGTGA, per germline. With V trimmed by 9 bases and J by 2 bases, 6 bases remained unmatched. The CDR3 nucleotides read TGTGCCAGTAAAAGCGGGGGGTTCACAGATACGCAGTATTTT. Encoded protein: CASKSGGFTDTQYF.

The chain uses TRBV7-2 and TRBJ2-5; 11 nucleotides agree with TRBD2. The CDR3 spans 15 residues. Germline trimming cut 7 bases from V and 3 bases from J; bases unmatched to any gene: 7. The V gene's germline CDR1 is SGHTA and CDR2 FQGNSA. The CDR3 reads CASKTSGGVEETQYF. The CDR3 nucleotides are TGTGCCAGCAAAACTAGCGGGGGAGTTGAAGAGACCCAGTACTTC.

The chain uses TRBV5-6 and TRBJ2-1, with D tentatively TRBD1 or TRBD2 (7 bases each). Trimming left V 7 bases short and J 9 bases short, with 17 bases between. The length of the CDR3 is 13 residues. Germline lookup yields CDR1 SGHDT and CDR2 YYEEEE. The CDR3 nucleotides read TGTGCCAGCCTCGGGGAGGGGGCTGGTGAGCAGTTCTTC. Encoded protein: CASLGEGAGEQFF.

The chain joins TRBV19 to TRBJ2-6; 10 bases agree with TRBD2. The CDR3 loop spans 21 amino acids. V lost 4 bases to trimming and J lost 0 bases; unmatched junction nucleotides: 15. Germline CDR1 LNHDA, CDR2 SQIVND (reference sequence). DNA for the CDR3: TGTGCCAGTAGTACCCGACAGGGACGGCTAGCGGGGGTCTCTGGGGCCAACGTCCTGACTTTC. Its protein product is CASSTRQGRLAGVSGANVLTF. Complete variable domain (other parts from reference TRBV19 and TRBJ2-6): DGGITQSPKYLFRKEGQNVTLSCEQNLNHDAMYWYRQDPGQGLRLIYYSQIVNDFQKGDIAEGYSVSREKKESFPLTVTSAQKNPTAFYLCASSTRQGRLAGVSGANVLTFGAGSRLTVL.

The chain recombines TRBV7-2 with TRBJ1-1; TRBD1 matches at 9 bases. This CDR3 spans 14 amino acids. With V trimmed by 6 bases and J by 4 bases, 6 bases remained unmatched. Looked up from germline, CDR1 is SGHTA and CDR2 is FQGNSA. The CDR3 region is CASRYDRGATEAFF. Here the CDR3 DNA reads TGTGCCAGCAGGTACGACAGGGGGGCCACTGAAGCTTTCTTT.

The rearrangement joins TRBV2 to TRBJ2-7, with 8 bases identical to TRBD1. Germline V lookup: CDR1 SNHLY, CDR2 FYNNEI. The ends lost 0 bases at V and 3 bases at J; junction bases unmatched: 7. The CDR3 loop spans 16 amino acids. The CDR3 region is CASSEAGLDRDYEQYF. As DNA, the CDR3 is TGTGCCAGCAGTGAAGCGGGGCTGGACAGGGACTACGAGCAGTACTTC.

The chain recombines TRBV5-6 with TRBJ2-3; TRBD1 might be the D (5 bases). CDR1 SGHDT and CDR2 YYEEEE come from the germline V gene. There are 16 residues in the CDR3. Trimming took 4 bases from V and 2 from J, leaving 17 bases between them. This chain's CDR3 is CASSPDPQGYTDTQYF. For the CDR3, the DNA is TGTGCCAGCAGCCCTGACCCGCAGGGATACACAGATACGCAGTATTTT.

The chain joins TRBV28 to TRBJ1-1; 8 bases fit TRBD1. After removal of 7 bases from V and 4 bases from J, the junction contained 8 bases not matched to a gene. Germline assignment: CDR1 MDHEN and CDR2 SYDVKM. The CDR3 consists of 14 residues. The CDR3 region has the DNA TGTGCCAGCATCTTTTCAGGGGGCGGCACTGAAGCTTTCTTT. The encoded protein is CASIFSGGGTEAFF.

This chain connects TRBV2 to TRBJ1-5; 11 bases agree with TRBD1. With 7 bases clipped from V and 4 bases from J, the junction kept 6 bases outside the gene matches. This CDR3 has 15 amino acids. CDR1 is SNHLY and CDR2 is FYNNEI in the germline V gene. CDR3 in DNA: TGTGCCAGCAAGGGACAGGGGGGTAAAAATCAGCCCCAGCATTTT. It codes for CASKGQGGKNQPQHF.

J is TRBJ2-1 and V is TRBV7-3; possibly TRBD1 or TRBD2 for D (5 bases each). Trimming removed 7 bases from V and 3 bases from J, with 16 bases in between. The CDR3 is 15 amino acids. Germline V gene lookup returns CDR1 SGHTA and CDR2 FQGTGA. CDR3 coding DNA: TGTGCCAGCAACCCGTCGGGGCAGGGCTACAATGAGCAGTTCTTC. Translating it yields CASNPSGQGYNEQFF. The full variable domain, its missing parts supplied by reference TRBV7-3 and TRBJ2-1, is GAGVSQTPSNKVTEKGKYVELRCDPISGHTALYWYRQSLGQGPEFLIYFQGTGAADDSGLPNDRFFAVRPEGSVSTLKIQRTERGDSAVYLCASNPSGQGYNEQFFGPGTRLTVL.